This entry features one T cell receptor beta chain sequence. It has no known antigen specificity. Base qualities were left out, and no much larger clone turns up one base away. The intended sense of this specimen's time point label: baseline before first vaccination. Vaccinee samples came from UK trials COV001 and COV002, including a single-blind randomized controlled phase 2/3 trial of AZD1222 (ChAdOx1 nCoV-19) in healthy adults. Trial participant PBMC samples were collected at day 0 and day 28 after the second dose for TCRbeta chain sequencing. The data originate from a study of T cell responses to AZD1222 COVID-19 vaccine (dated by TCRdb to the early 2020s). For the study in its entirety: AZD1222 recipients given second doses at about 4 weeks or at about 12 weeks were pooled, since spike-specific TCR depth and breadth were not found to differ between the two schedules. A total of approximately 250 trial participants underwent TCR sequencing, of whom about 210 had received two doses of AZD1222 and some 26 had received two doses of the MenACWY control vaccine. Trial participants were enrolled into age subgroups of 18-55, 56-69 and 70-plus years, which contained 148, 28 and 57 TCR-sequenced participants, respectively. On the study overall, not on this receptor specifically: Vaccine-associated CD4 TCRs spanned the whole spike protein, with dominant responses in regions 160-218 and 743-854. In the small 56-69-year group, the increase in depth fell short of significance, most likely because of low power. Nearly half of unique spike-specific TCRs reportedly recognized epitopes outside regions mutated in the B.1.351 and B.1.1.7 variants. Conclusions about previously exposed vaccinees are limited because only five to seven AZD1222 recipients were SARS-CoV-2 seropositive at baseline. After two AZD1222 doses, both the breadth and the depth of spike-specific TCRs were significantly higher than at day 0 and than in MenACWY recipients. No day 14 peak-response samples were available, so repertoires were characterized only after the peak T cell response. Participants were mostly white British and included more females than males, and it was suggested by the authors that clonal diversity may have been underestimated.

The CDR3 regions of human TCRbeta chains were subjected to immunosequencing. In the source study's methods: TCRs in the repertoires were compared against a reference library of SARS-CoV-2-specific TCRs that had been generated with the MIRA antigen-specificity platform. Breadth meant the fraction of unique TCRs that were SARS-CoV-2-associated, whereas depth meant the fraction of total T cells that were SARS-CoV-2-associated. Using the MIRA data, each spike-specific TCR was mapped to the spike region that the TCR reacts to and placed in a CD4 or CD8 class. Log10-transformed breadth and depth values were compared by one-way ANOVA with Sidak's multiple comparisons tests. In TCRdb, the immuneACCESS table is reduced to in-frame sequences with V and J assigned. These tables do not hold every clone; where another copy was compared, an unresolved V gene accounts for under half, and the others remain unexplained. The DNA gave D and trimming, while V, J and clone size come from that table. This sample is represented by approximately 110,000 clones; roughly 90% of them were singletons. The top ten clonotypes cover 1.2% of the sample.

The cysteine opens and the phenylalanine closes a CDR3 of 14 amino acids. The only DNA kept is the CDR3, 42 bases in frame from the first base. Based on the germline V gene (reference sequence), the CDR1 and CDR2 sequences are LGHDT and YNNKEL. V loses 2 bases of germline sequence and J loses 6 bases, and the interval between the two ends is 10 bases. This TCR was sampled from an adult in good health. The chain is assembled from TRBV3-1 (or the pseudogene TRBV3-2) and TRBJ2-2, with the D call perhaps TRBD1 or TRBD2, each one matching 5 bases. Sequenced here: peripheral blood, sampled on day 0 of AZD1222 vaccination. The DNA sequence follows: TGTGCCAGCAGCCAAACTAGGGGAGCCGGGGAGCTGTTTTTT. Its protein is CASSQTRGAGELFF.